This section outlines one T cell receptor (beta chain) sequence together with its context. The sample originates from a study of OX40 agonist ivuxolimab in advanced cancers. Profiling relied on immunoSEQ multiplex PCR, and the TCRdb table lists in-frame clones only, not all of them. The sample holds about 70,000 clones, roughly nine tenths seen once. This material consisted of CD4+ or CD8+ T cells sorted from blood, taken in a trial of the OX40 agonist ivuxolimab. The sequence was collected from an adult with an advanced solid tumor such as melanoma, head and neck, liver or kidney cancer.

CDR3 nucleotide sequence: TGCGCCAGCAGCTCGGGGACAGGGTGGGGTGAGCAGTTCTTC. It specifies CASSSGTGWGEQFF. The chain recombines TRBV5-1 with TRBJ2-1, with 9 bases aligning to TRBD1. V trimming: 3 bases; J trimming: 9 bases; junction bases outside the gene matches: 7. CDR1 and CDR2 (germline): SGHRS, YFSETQ. This CDR3 comprises 14 residues.